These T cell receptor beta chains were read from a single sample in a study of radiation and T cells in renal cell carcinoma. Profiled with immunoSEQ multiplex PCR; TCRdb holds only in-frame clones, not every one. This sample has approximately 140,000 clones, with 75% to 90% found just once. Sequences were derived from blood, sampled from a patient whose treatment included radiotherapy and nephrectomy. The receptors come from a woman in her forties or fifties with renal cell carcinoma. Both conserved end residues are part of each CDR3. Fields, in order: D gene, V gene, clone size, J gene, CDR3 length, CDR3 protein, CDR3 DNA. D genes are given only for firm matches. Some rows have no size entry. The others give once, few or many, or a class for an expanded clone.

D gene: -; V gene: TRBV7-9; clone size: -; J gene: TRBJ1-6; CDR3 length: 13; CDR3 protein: CASSEQYNSPLHF; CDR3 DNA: TGTGCCAGCAGCGAGCAGTACAATTCACCCCTCCACTTT
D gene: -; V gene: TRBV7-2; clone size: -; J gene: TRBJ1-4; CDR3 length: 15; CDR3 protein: CASSLEGGAGEKLFF; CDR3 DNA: TGTGCCAGCAGCTTAGAAGGGGGGGCTGGAGAAAAACTGTTTTTT
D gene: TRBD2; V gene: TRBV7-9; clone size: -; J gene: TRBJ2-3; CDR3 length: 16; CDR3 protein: CASSFPAGERTDTQYF; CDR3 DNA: TGTGCCAGCAGCTTCCCAGCGGGAGAACGCACAGATACGCAGTATTTT
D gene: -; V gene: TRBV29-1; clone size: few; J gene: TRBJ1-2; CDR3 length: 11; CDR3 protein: CSVPSANGYTF; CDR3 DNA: TGCAGCGTCCCTTCGGCGAATGGCTACACCTTC
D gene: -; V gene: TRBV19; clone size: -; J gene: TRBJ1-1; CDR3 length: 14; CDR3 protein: CASSISGWGTEAFF; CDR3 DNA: TGTGCCAGTAGTATATCAGGGTGGGGGACTGAAGCTTTCTTT
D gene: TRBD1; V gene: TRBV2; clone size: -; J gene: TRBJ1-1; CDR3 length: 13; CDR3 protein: CASSGGLNTEAFF; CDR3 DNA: TGTGCCAGCTCAGGGGGCTTGAACACTGAAGCTTTCTTT
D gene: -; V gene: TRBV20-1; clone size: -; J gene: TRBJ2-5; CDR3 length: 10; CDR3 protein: CSPREETQYF; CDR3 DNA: TGCAGTCCGAGGGAAGAGACCCAGTACTTC
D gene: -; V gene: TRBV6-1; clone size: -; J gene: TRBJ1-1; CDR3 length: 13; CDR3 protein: CASSVDGNTEAFF; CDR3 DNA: TGTGCCAGCAGTGTAGACGGGAACACTGAAGCTTTCTTT
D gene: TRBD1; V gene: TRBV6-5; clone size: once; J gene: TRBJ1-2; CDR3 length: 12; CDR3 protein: CASREGATGYTF; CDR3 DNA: TGTGCCAGCAGAGAGGGGGCGACGGGCTACACCTTC
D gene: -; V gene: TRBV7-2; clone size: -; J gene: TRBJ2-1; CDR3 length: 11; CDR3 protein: CASSPQAEQFF; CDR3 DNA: TGTGCCAGCAGCCCACAAGCCGAGCAGTTCTTC
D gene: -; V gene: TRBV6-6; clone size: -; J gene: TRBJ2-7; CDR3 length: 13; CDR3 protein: CASSSQGGYEQYF; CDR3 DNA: TGTGCCAGCAGTTCCCAGGGGGGATACGAGCAGTACTTC
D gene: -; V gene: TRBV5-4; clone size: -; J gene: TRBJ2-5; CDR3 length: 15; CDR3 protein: CASSLGGALQETQYF; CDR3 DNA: TGTGCCAGCAGCTTGGGTGGGGCCCTCCAAGAGACCCAGTACTTC
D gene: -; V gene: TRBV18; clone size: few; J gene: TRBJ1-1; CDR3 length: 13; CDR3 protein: CASSPGAGGGAFF; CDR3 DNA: TGTGCCAGCTCACCGGGCGCCGGGGGAGGAGCTTTCTTT
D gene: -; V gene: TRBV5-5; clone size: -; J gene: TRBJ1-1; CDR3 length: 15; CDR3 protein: CASSLGQTLGTEAFF; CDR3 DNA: TGTGCCAGCAGCTTGGGGCAGACCCTGGGGACTGAAGCTTTCTTT
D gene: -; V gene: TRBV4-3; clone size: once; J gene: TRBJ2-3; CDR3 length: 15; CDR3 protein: CASSQESSGSGTQYF; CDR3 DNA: TGCGCCAGCAGCCAAGAAAGCTCGGGAAGCGGGACGCAGTATTTT
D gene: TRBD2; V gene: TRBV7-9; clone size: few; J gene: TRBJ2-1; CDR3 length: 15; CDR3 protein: CASSLRGASYNEQFF; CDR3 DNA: TGTGCCAGCAGCCTGCGGGGGGCCTCCTACAATGAGCAGTTCTTC
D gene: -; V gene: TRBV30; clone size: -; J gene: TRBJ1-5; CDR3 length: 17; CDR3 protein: CAWSDPRDPVGDQPQHF; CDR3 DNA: TGTGCCTGGAGTGACCCCCGGGACCCCGTTGGCGATCAGCCCCAGCATTTT
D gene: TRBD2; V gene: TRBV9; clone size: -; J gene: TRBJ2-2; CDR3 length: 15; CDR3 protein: CASSVSGGETGELFF; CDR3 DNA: TGTGCCAGCAGCGTTAGCGGGGGGGAGACCGGGGAGCTGTTTTTT
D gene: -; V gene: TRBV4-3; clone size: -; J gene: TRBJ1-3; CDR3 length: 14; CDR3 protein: CASSLSVAGNTIYF; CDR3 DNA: TGCGCCAGCAGCCTCTCGGTAGCTGGAAACACCATATATTTT
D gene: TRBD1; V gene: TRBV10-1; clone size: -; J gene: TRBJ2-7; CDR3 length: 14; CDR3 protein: CASSTSGTGHEQYF; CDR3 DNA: TGCGCCAGCAGCACCTCCGGGACAGGCCACGAGCAGTACTTC
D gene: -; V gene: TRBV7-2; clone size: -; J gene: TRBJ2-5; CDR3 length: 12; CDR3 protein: CASSFSGSQKYF; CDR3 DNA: TGTGCCAGCAGCTTCTCCGGGAGCCAGAAATACTTC
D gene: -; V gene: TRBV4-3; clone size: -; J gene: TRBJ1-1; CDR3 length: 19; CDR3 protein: CASSQESSALAFLDTEAFF; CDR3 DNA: TGCGCCAGCAGCCAAGAGTCGAGCGCACTGGCTTTTTTGGACACTGAAGCTTTCTTT
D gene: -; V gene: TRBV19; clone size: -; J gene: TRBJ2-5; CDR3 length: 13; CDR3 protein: CASSIARGETQYF; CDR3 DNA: TGTGCCAGTAGTATAGCCAGGGGAGAGACCCAGTACTTC
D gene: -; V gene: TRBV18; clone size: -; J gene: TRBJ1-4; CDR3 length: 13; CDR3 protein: CASSPEGGEKLFF; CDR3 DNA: TGTGCCAGCTCACCAGAAGGGGGTGAAAAACTGTTTTTT
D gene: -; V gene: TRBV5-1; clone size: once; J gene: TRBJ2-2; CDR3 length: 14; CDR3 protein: CASSFGANTGELFF; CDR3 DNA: TGCGCCAGCAGCTTTGGGGCCAACACCGGGGAGCTGTTTTTT
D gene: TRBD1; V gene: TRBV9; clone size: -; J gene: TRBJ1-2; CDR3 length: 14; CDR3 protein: CASSVSTGGYGYTF; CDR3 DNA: TGTGCCAGCAGCGTTTCGACAGGGGGCTATGGCTACACCTTC
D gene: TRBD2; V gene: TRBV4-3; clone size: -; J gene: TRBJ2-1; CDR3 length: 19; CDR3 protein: CASSQEEVAGGRRSSEQFF; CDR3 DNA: TGCGCCAGCAGCCAAGAAGAGGTAGCGGGGGGGCGAAGGTCTAGTGAGCAGTTCTTC
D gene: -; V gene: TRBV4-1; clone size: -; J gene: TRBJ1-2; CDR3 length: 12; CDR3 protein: CASSQEEYGYTF; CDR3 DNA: TGCGCCAGCAGCCAAGAAGAGTATGGCTACACCTTC
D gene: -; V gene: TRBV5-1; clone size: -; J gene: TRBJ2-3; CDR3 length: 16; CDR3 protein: CASSLLLGGGGDTQYF; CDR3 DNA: TGCGCCAGCAGCTTGCTCCTAGGCGGGGGCGGTGATACGCAGTATTTT
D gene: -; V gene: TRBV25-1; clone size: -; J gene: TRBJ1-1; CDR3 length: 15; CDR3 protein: CASSESSRGNTEAFF; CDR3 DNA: TGTGCCAGCAGTGAATCTAGCAGGGGGAACACTGAAGCTTTCTTT
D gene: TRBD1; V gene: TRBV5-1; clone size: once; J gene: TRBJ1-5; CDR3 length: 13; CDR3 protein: CASRGGDNQPQHF; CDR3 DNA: TGCGCCAGCAGAGGGGGCGACAATCAGCCCCAGCATTTT